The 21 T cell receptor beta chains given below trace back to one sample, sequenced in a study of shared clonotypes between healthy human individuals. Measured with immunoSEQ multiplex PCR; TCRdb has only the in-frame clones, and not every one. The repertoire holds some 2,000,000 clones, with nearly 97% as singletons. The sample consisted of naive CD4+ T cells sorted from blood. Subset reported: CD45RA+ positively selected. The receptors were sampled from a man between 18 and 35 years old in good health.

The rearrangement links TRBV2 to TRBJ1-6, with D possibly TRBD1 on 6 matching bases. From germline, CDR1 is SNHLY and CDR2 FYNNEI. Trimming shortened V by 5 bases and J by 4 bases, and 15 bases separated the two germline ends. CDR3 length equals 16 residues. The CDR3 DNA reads TGTGCCAGCAGTAGTGGACAGATTAAATATAATTCACCCCTCCACTTT. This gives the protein CASSSGQIKYNSPLHF.

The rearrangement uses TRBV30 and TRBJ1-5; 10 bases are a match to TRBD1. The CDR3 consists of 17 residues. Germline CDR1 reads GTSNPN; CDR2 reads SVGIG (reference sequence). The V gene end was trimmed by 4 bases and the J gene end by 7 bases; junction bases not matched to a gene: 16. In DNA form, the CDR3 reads TGTGCCTGGACTAAACCAACCGGGACAGGGGCAATCCAGCCCCAGCATTTT. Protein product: CAWTKPTGTGAIQPQHF.

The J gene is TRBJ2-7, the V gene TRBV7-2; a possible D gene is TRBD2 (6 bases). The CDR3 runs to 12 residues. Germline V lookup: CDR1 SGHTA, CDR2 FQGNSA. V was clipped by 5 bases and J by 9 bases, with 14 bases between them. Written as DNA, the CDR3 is TGTGCCAGCAGCCTTGATAGGGGAGGGCAGTACTTC. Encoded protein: CASSLDRGGQYF.

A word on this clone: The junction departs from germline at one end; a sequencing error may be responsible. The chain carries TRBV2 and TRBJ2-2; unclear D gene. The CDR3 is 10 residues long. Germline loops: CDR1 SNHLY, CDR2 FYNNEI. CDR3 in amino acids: CASREGELFF. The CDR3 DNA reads TGTGCCAGCAGGGAAGGGGAGCTGTTTTTT.

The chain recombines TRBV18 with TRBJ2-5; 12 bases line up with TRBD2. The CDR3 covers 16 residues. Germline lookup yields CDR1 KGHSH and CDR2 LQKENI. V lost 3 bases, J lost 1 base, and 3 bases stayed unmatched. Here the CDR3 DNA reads TGTGCCAGCTCACCGCTGACTAGCGGGGGCCAAGAGACCCAGTACTTC. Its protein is CASSPLTSGGQETQYF.

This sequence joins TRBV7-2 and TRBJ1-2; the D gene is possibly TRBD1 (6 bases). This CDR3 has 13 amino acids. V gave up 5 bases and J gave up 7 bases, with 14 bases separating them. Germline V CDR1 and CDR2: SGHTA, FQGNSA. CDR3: CASSPSGARGYTF. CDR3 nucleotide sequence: TGTGCCAGCAGCCCTTCAGGGGCGCGTGGCTACACCTTC.

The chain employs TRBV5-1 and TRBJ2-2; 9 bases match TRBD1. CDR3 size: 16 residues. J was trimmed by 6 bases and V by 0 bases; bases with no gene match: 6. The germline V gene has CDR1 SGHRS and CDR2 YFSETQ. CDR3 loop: CASSLGTGGISGELFF. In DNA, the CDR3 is TGCGCCAGCAGCTTGGGTACAGGGGGCATTTCCGGGGAGCTGTTTTTT. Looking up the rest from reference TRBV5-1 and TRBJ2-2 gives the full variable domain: KAGVTQTPRYLIKTRGQQVTLSCSPISGHRSVSWYQQTPGQGLQFLFEYFSETQRNKGNFPGRFSGRQFSNSRSEMNVSTLELGDSALYLCASSLGTGGISGELFFGEGSRLTVL.

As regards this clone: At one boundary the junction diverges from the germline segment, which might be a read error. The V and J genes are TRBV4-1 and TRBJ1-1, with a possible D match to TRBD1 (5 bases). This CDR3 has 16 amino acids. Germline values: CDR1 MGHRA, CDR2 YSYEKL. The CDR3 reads CASSQVPIGVKTEAFF. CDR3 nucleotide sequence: TGCGCCAGCAGCCAAGTCCCTATAGGGGTGAAAACTGAAGCTTTCTTT.

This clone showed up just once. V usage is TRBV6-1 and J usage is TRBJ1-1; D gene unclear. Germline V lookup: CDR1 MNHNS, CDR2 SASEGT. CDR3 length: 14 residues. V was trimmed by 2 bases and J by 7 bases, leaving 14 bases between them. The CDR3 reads CASSERVIIDEAFF. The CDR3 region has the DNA TGTGCCAGCAGTGAAAGGGTCATTATTGATGAAGCTTTCTTT.

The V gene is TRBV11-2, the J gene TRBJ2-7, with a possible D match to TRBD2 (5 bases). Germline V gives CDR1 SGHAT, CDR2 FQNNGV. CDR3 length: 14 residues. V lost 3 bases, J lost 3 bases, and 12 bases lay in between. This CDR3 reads CASSFVGRDYEQYF. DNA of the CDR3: TGTGCCAGCAGCTTTGTAGGGAGAGACTACGAGCAGTACTTC.

CDR3 amino acids: CASSLLAAYNEQFF. The CDR3 DNA sequence: TGCGCCAGCAGCTTACTAGCGGCTTACAATGAGCAGTTCTTC. The chain employs TRBV5-1 and TRBJ2-1; 8 bases line up with TRBD2. This CDR3 spans 14 amino acids. J was trimmed by 4 bases and V by 2 bases; bases with no gene match: 2. Looked up from germline, CDR1 is SGHRS and CDR2 is YFSETQ. Using reference TRBV5-1 and TRBJ2-1 for the parts outside the CDR3, the full variable domain is KAGVTQTPRYLIKTRGQQVTLSCSPISGHRSVSWYQQTPGQGLQFLFEYFSETQRNKGNFPGRFSGRQFSNSRSEMNVSTLELGDSALYLCASSLLAAYNEQFFGPGTRLTVL.

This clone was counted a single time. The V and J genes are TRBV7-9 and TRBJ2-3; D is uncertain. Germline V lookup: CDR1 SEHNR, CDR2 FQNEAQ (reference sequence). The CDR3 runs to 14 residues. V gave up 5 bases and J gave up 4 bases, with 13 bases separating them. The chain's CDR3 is CASSLAPGSDTQYF. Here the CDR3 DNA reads TGTGCCAGCAGCCTTGCCCCTGGCTCAGATACGCAGTATTTT.

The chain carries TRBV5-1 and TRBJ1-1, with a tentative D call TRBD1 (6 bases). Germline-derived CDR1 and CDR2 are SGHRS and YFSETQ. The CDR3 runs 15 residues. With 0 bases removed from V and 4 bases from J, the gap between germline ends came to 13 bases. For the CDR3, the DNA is TGCGCCAGCAGCTTGGTACAGGGATGGGGCACTGAAGCTTTCTTT. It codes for CASSLVQGWGTEAFF.

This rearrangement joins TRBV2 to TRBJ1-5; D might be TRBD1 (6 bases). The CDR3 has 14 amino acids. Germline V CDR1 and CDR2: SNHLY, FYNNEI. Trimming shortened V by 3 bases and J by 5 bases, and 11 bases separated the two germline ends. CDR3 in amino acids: CASSELTGDQPQHF. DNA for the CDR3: TGTGCCAGCAGTGAGCTGACAGGAGATCAGCCCCAGCATTTT.

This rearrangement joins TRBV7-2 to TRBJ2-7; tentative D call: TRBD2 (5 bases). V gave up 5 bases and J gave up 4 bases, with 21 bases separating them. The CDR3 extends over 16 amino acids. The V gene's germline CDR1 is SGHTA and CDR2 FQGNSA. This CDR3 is CASSPVGERFRYEQYF. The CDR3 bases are TGTGCCAGCAGCCCAGTCGGGGAACGGTTTCGGTACGAGCAGTACTTC.

CDR3 loop: CASTLNQGGYEQYF. The CDR3 DNA sequence: TGTGCCAGCACCCTAAACCAGGGAGGGTACGAGCAGTACTTC. This chain uses TRBV6-5 with TRBJ2-7; 7 bases agree with TRBD2. Germline assignment: CDR1 MNHEY and CDR2 SVGAGI. CDR3 length: 14 residues. After removal of 7 bases from V and 4 bases from J, the junction contained 10 bases not matched to a gene.

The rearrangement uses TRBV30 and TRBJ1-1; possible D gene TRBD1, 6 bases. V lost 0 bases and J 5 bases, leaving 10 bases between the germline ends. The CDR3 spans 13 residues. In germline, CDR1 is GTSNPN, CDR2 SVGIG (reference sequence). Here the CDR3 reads CAWSVGGATEAFF. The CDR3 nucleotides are TGTGCCTGGAGTGTAGGGGGGGCGACTGAAGCTTTCTTT. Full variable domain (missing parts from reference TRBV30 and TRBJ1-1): SQTIHQWPATLVQPVGSPLSLECTVEGTSNPNLYWYRQAAGRGLQLLFYSVGIGQISSEVPQNLSASRPQDRQFILSSKKLLLSDSGFYLCAWSVGGATEAFFGQGTRLTVV.

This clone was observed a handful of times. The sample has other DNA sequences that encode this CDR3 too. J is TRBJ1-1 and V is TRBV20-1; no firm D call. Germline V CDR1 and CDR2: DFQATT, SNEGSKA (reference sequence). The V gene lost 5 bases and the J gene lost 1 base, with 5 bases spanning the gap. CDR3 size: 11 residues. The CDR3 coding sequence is TGCAGTGCTCGAAGGAACACTGAAGCTTTCTTT. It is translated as CSARRNTEAFF.

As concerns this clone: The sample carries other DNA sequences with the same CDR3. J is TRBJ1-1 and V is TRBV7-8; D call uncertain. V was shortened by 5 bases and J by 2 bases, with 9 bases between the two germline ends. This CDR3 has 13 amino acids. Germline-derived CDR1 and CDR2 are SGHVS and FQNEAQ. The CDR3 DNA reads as TGTGCCAGCAGCCCCGGGCTAAACACTGAAGCTTTCTTT. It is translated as CASSPGLNTEAFF.

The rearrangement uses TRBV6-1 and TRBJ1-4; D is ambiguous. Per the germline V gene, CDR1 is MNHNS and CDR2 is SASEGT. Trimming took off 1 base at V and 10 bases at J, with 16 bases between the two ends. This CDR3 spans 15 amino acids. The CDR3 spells CASSEVGVQKPKLFF. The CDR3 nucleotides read TGTGCCAGCAGTGAAGTCGGAGTCCAGAAGCCAAAACTGTTTTTT.

CDR3 residues: CASSPGGRLEQFF. The DNA for the CDR3 is TGTGCCAGCTCACCAGGGGGACGCCTTGAGCAGTTCTTC. This chain connects TRBV18 to TRBJ2-1, with D perhaps TRBD1 or TRBD2 (5 bases each). The germline V gene encodes CDR1 KGHSH and CDR2 LQKENI. CDR3 length: 13 residues. V was shortened by 2 bases and J by 9 bases, with 11 bases between the two germline ends.